This T cell receptor beta chain comes out of a study of neurological immune-mediated disorders. Points from the study as a whole: Sharing of CDR3 amino acid sequences among expanded clones across subjects was absent, suggesting private repertoires in all groups. The level of TCR clonal expansion was highest in patients with HTLV-1-associated myelopathy and lowest in multiple sclerosis, where it fell below the level seen in healthy controls.

This clonotype was counted many times. The antigen remains undetermined. This CDR3 spans 12 amino acids. The V gene's germline CDR1 is WNHNN and CDR2 SYGVQD (reference sequence). The V and J ends lost 2 bases and 2 bases respectively, with 4 bases between them. The time point: longitudinal time-point 1 (baseline). MiXCR, run by TCRdb on the 5' RACE reads, gives a single entry per CDR3 protein. Among around 69,000 distinct CDR3 sequences listed, 10% to 13% were seen once. The receptor was isolated from a young man in good health. The sequencing input was PBMCs. This chain connects TRBV10-1 to TRBJ2-7; D gene unclear. Here the CDR3 DNA reads TGCGCCAGCAGTGAGGGGGCCTACGAGCAGTACTTC. This codes for CASSEGAYEQYF.